The 5 T cell receptor beta chains below were found in one sample sequenced in a study of shared clonotypes between healthy human individuals. Sequencing was performed with immunoSEQ multiplex PCR; in TCRdb, only in-frame clones are kept and a portion is missing. Of around 940,000 clones listed, over 60% are singletons. Sample: memory CD4+ T cells sorted from blood. Specified subset: CD45RA-negative fraction. Receptors were obtained from a man aged 18 to 35 in good health.

The chain carries TRBV25-1 and TRBJ1-4, with unresolved D. The CDR3 is 15 residues long. V lost 4 bases and J lost 5, with 14 bases in between. Germline V gives CDR1 MGHDK, CDR2 SYGVNS. The CDR3 protein is CASSGPGVRNEKLFF. The CDR3 DNA reads TGTGCCAGCAGTGGCCCAGGAGTAAGGAATGAAAAACTGTTTTTT.

With regard to this clone: Since a far larger clone is one base different, this is likely a read error. V and J are TRBV6-6 and TRBJ1-1; 9 bases agree with TRBD1. Germline CDR1 MNHNY, CDR2 SVGAGI (reference sequence). The CDR3 is 14 residues long. The V segment lost 6 bases and the J segment 1 base; nucleotides outside the gene matches: 3. The CDR3 nucleotides read TGTGCCAGCAGGGACAGGGGCGGGAACACTGAAGCTTTCTTT. Its protein is CASRDRGGNTEAFF.

V gene TRBV7-5 combines with J gene TRBJ1-2; the D call in the table, TRBD1, was not verified against the DNA. TRBV7-5 is an annotated pseudogene. The CDR3 is made up of 14 amino acids. In nucleotides, the CDR3 is TGTGCCAGAAGCTTAGTCAGGGGGGACTATGGCTACACCTTC. Translated: CARSLVRGDYGYTF.

The table lists this clone with a count of one. V and J are TRBV5-6 and TRBJ1-4; perhaps TRBD1 as D (6 bases). The CDR3 consists of 14 residues. V was trimmed by 4 bases and J by 5 bases, leaving 12 bases between them. Germline assignment: CDR1 SGHDT and CDR2 YYEEEE. This CDR3 is CASSPGQTNEKLFF. The CDR3 region has the DNA TGTGCCAGCAGCCCAGGACAGACAAATGAAAAACTGTTTTTT.

The chain carries TRBV5-1 and TRBJ1-3; no definite D call. The V gene lost 0 bases and the J gene lost 0 bases, with 10 bases spanning the gap. The V gene's germline CDR1 is SGHRS and CDR2 YFSETQ. This CDR3 region has 16 residues. This chain's CDR3 is CASSLDGMSSGNTIYF. The DNA of the CDR3 is TGCGCCAGCAGCTTGGATGGGATGAGCTCTGGAAACACCATATATTTT.